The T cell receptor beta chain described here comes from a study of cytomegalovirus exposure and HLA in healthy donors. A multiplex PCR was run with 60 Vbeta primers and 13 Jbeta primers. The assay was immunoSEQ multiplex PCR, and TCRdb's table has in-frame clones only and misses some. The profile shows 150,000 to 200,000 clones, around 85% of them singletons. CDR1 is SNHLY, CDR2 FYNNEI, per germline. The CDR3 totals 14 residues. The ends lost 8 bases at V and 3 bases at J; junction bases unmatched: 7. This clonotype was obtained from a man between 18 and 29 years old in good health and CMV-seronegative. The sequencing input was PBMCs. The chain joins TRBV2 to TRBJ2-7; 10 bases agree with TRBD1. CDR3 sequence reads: CASAYRDRGYEQYF. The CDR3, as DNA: TGTGCCAGCGCTTACCGGGACAGGGGCTACGAGCAGTACTTC.